This T cell receptor (beta chain) was observed in a study of T cells in Graves' hyperthyroidism and ophthalmopathy. Across the whole study: Peripheral blood draws took place at initial diagnosis, ahead of any treatment. Findings and limits, study-wide: In the blood, most expanded thyroid clonotypes above 0.001 appeared as well.

CDR1 MNHNS and CDR2 SASEGT come from the germline V gene. V shed 7 bases and J 8 bases; nucleotides not matched to a gene: 6. The CDR3 loop spans 12 amino acids. This clonotype was found many times. The target antigen is unknown. Over 8 ml fresh peripheral blood yielded the PBMCs. Regions amplified from RNA transcripts were the TCR beta CDR3 regions. An initial round of RT-PCR targeting the TCR CDR3 relied on the HTBI primer set. A single record per CDR3 protein comes from TCRdb applying MiXCR to the multiplex PCR reads. The table has more than 350,000 distinct CDR3 sequences, about 16% seen once. What was sequenced was blood. The source is a woman aged 55-75 years with Graves' ophthalmopathy. The chain couples TRBV6-1 to TRBJ1-2; TRBD1 matches 8 bases. The CDR3 protein is CASITGGKGYTF. CDR3 nucleotide sequence: TGTGCCAGCATAACAGGGGGGAAAGGCTACACCTTC.